The rows below give T cell receptor beta chains drawn from one sample of a study of T cell responses to AZD1222 COVID-19 vaccine. Profiled with immunoSEQ multiplex PCR; TCRdb holds only in-frame clones, not every one. The repertoire holds 150,000 to 200,000 clones, with 92% as singletons. The sample was peripheral blood, taken on day 0 of AZD1222 vaccination. Every receptor here comes from an adult in good health. CDR3s include the opening cysteine and the closing phenylalanine or tryptophan. The order of the fields is V gene, D gene, J gene, CDR3 protein. A D gene is named only where the DNA matches it firmly.

V gene: TRBV9; D gene: .; J gene: TRBJ1-1; CDR3 protein: CASSSSAGANTEAFF
V gene: TRBV19; D gene: TRBD2; J gene: TRBJ2-2; CDR3 protein: CASSMGGASNTGELFF
V gene: TRBV28; D gene: .; J gene: TRBJ2-1; CDR3 protein: CASRPQGHEQFF
V gene: TRBV4-1; D gene: .; J gene: TRBJ2-1; CDR3 protein: CASSRSQGALRSEQFF
V gene: TRBV5-1; D gene: TRBD1; J gene: TRBJ1-2; CDR3 protein: CASSLKPGDRGNYGYTF
V gene: TRBV6-5; D gene: TRBD1; J gene: TRBJ1-1; CDR3 protein: CASRPRTGSNTEAFF
V gene: TRBV7-6; D gene: TRBD1; J gene: TRBJ1-2; CDR3 protein: CASSRKTGTGGRRYGYTF
V gene: TRBV29-1; D gene: .; J gene: TRBJ1-5; CDR3 protein: CSVQIGGQPQHF
V gene: TRBV7-3; D gene: .; J gene: TRBJ2-3; CDR3 protein: CASSFVPGRTDTQYF
V gene: TRBV19; D gene: TRBD1; J gene: TRBJ1-1; CDR3 protein: CASRDRAPLNTEAFF
V gene: TRBV5-1; D gene: TRBD2; J gene: TRBJ2-2; CDR3 protein: CASSGGTSGVGELFF
V gene: TRBV6-5; D gene: .; J gene: TRBJ2-7; CDR3 protein: CATSPGDVSSYEQYF
V gene: TRBV28; D gene: TRBD1; J gene: TRBJ1-4; CDR3 protein: CASSSLRGRGEKLFF
V gene: TRBV3-1/TRBV3-2; D gene: .; J gene: TRBJ1-4; CDR3 protein: CASSPDRSGSEKLFF
V gene: TRBV5-1; D gene: .; J gene: TRBJ2-2; CDR3 protein: CASSLALQPTGELFF
V gene: TRBV18; D gene: TRBD1; J gene: TRBJ1-2; CDR3 protein: CASSYPTGGNGYTF
V gene: TRBV15; D gene: .; J gene: TRBJ1-3; CDR3 protein: CATSSKGGGMAGNTIYF
V gene: TRBV7-6; D gene: .; J gene: TRBJ2-7; CDR3 protein: CASSIGSSYEQYF
V gene: TRBV18; D gene: TRBD2; J gene: TRBJ2-1; CDR3 protein: CASSPSGLAGSTEQFF
V gene: TRBV7-3; D gene: .; J gene: TRBJ1-1; CDR3 protein: CASSETGGGVSTEAFF
V gene: TRBV7-6; D gene: .; J gene: TRBJ2-2; CDR3 protein: CASSSLTEPNTGELFF
V gene: TRBV5-1; D gene: .; J gene: TRBJ2-1; CDR3 protein: CASSLQGSSYNEQFF
V gene: TRBV2; D gene: .; J gene: TRBJ1-1; CDR3 protein: CASIGGGNTEAFF
V gene: TRBV5-1; D gene: TRBD1; J gene: TRBJ1-1; CDR3 protein: CASSSGVRDRGSNTEAFF
V gene: TRBV9; D gene: .; J gene: TRBJ2-6; CDR3 protein: CASSVPISGANVLTF
V gene: TRBV9; D gene: .; J gene: TRBJ2-7; CDR3 protein: CASSVEGSSYEQYF
V gene: TRBV5-1; D gene: .; J gene: TRBJ1-1; CDR3 protein: CASSSRTGTNTEAFF
V gene: TRBV6-4; D gene: .; J gene: TRBJ1-6; CDR3 protein: CASSQGEYGLNSPLHF